This T cell receptor beta chain emerged from a study of T-cell memory formation after mild COVID-19. Across the whole study: TCR clusters mostly belonged to single donors.

TCRdb itself ran the 5' RACE reads through MiXCR, one entry per CDR3 protein. The sample lists around 300,000 distinct CDR3 sequences; roughly 15% were seen once. The germline V gene encodes CDR1 MGHRA and CDR2 YSYEKL. Trimming pared 1 base from V and 0 bases from J, leaving 6 bases between. This CDR3 is 14 amino acids long. Study results and caveats: CD4+ contracting clones were mainly CM and EM; CD8+ ones, EMRA. Clones contracting across day 15 to 85 had a balanced CD4/CD8 profile; later expanding clones leaned CD4+. Some SARS-CoV-2-responding clones were already detected in memory before infection.

The table lists this clonotype with a few counts. The target antigen is unknown. Sample: PBMCs or a T cell subset sorted from them (not recorded which). The chain uses TRBV4-1 and TRBJ1-1; no reliable D call. The TCR comes from a man in his late teens or twenties who had mild COVID-19 (a few samples of this study predate the infection). Cell type and time point are not known. Written as DNA, the CDR3 is TGCGCCAGCAGCCAAGTTACGTTGAACACTGAAGCTTTCTTT. Translated: CASSQVTLNTEAFF.